This is a list of T cell receptor beta chains from one sample in a study of CD8 T cells in Susac syndrome. Via MiXCR, TCRdb re-called the immunoSEQ multiplex PCR reads, giving one row per CDR3 protein. This sample carries approximately 110,000 distinct CDR3 sequences, over 85% of them seen once, and the ten largest clones take roughly 0.3%. Sequenced: CD8+ T cells from PBMCs. The receptors come from a human donor with multiple sclerosis. Both conserved end residues are part of each CDR3. A D gene is named only where the DNA matches it firmly. For some rows the clone size is stated as once, few or many, or as a class when expanded; others skip it.

>once|TRBJ2-1|TRBD2|TRBV24-1
CATSDLASGRDSYNEQFF
TGTGCCACCAGTGATTTAGCTAGCGGGAGGGACTCCTACAATGAGCAGTTCTTC
>few|TRBJ2-7|NA|TRBV7-9
CASSPSHYEQYF
TGTGCCAGCAGCCCATCCCACTACGAGCAGTACTTC
>NA|TRBJ2-5|NA|TRBV6-1
CASSEALQYRGETQYF
TGTGCCAGCAGTGAAGCGCTTCAATACCGAGGGGAGACCCAGTACTTC
>NA|TRBJ1-4|TRBD1|TRBV7-6
CASSRRGGRANEKLFF
TGTGCCAGCAGCCGTAGAGGGGGCAGGGCTAATGAAAAACTGTTTTTT
>NA|TRBJ2-7|NA|TRBV12-3/TRBV12-4
CASSGDTRGAYEQYF
TGTGCCAGCAGTGGGGACACTAGGGGTGCCTACGAGCAGTACTTC
>NA|TRBJ1-2|NA|TRBV12-3/TRBV12-4
CASSPTGLQLSHYGYTF
TGTGCCAGCAGCCCCACGGGACTCCAGCTCTCTCACTATGGCTACACCTTC
>NA|TRBJ2-3|TRBD2|TRBV24-1
CATSDPIAGGLNTDTQYF
TGTGCCACCAGTGATCCGATAGCGGGAGGTTTAAACACAGATACGCAGTATTTT
>NA|TRBJ1-5|TRBD1|TRBV24-1
CATSDPGTGNQPQHF
TGTGCCACCAGTGATCCCGGGACAGGGAATCAGCCCCAGCATTTT
>NA|TRBJ1-5|NA|TRBV15
CATQPGQGGQPQHF
TGTGCCACCCAACCCGGGCAGGGAGGGCAGCCCCAGCATTTT
>NA|TRBJ1-5|TRBD1|TRBV4-1
CASSQVTGGRNQPQHF
TGCGCCAGCAGCCAAGTGACAGGGGGACGGAATCAGCCCCAGCATTTT
>NA|TRBJ2-5|TRBD1|TRBV30
CAWQGARSGETQYF
TGTGCCTGGCAGGGGGCGAGGTCGGGAGAGACCCAGTACTTC
>NA|TRBJ2-1|NA|TRBV13
CASSWGPNEQFF
TGTGCCAGCAGCTGGGGTCCCAATGAGCAGTTCTTC
>NA|TRBJ2-7|TRBD1|TRBV11-2
CASSYGTGDEQYF
TGTGCCAGCAGCTACGGGACAGGGGACGAGCAGTACTTC
>NA|TRBJ1-4|TRBD1|TRBV9
CASSPDRGAHNEKLFF
TGTGCCAGCAGCCCCGACAGGGGCGCCCATAATGAAAAACTGTTTTTT
>once|TRBJ1-5|NA|TRBV28
CASSLFQSNQPQHF
TGTGCCAGCAGTTTGTTCCAATCAAATCAGCCCCAGCATTTT
>NA|TRBJ2-5|TRBD1|TRBV14
CASSQVTGGQETQYF
TGTGCCAGCAGCCAAGTGACAGGGGGCCAAGAGACCCAGTACTTC
>NA|TRBJ2-2|NA|TRBV20-1
CSALFRSANTGELFF
TGCAGTGCACTATTTCGGTCAGCGAACACCGGGGAGCTGTTTTTT
>NA|TRBJ2-5|TRBD2|TRBV2
CASSDLAERGETQYF
TGTGCCAGCAGTGACCTAGCGGAGCGAGGGGAGACCCAGTACTTC
>NA|TRBJ2-2|NA|TRBV29-1
CSVEDLGGSGELFF
TGCAGCGTTGAAGATCTAGGGGGGTCCGGGGAGCTGTTTTTT
>NA|TRBJ2-7|TRBD1|TRBV4-1
CASRPIPGQMYEQYF
TGCGCCAGCAGGCCAATTCCGGGACAGATGTACGAGCAGTACTTC
>NA|TRBJ2-2|TRBD1|TRBV9
CASSGRQGKNTGELFF
TGTGCCAGCAGCGGCCGACAGGGGAAAAACACCGGGGAGCTGTTTTTT
>NA|TRBJ2-1|NA|TRBV19
CASSNGNEQFF
TGTGCCAGTAGTAATGGCAATGAGCAGTTCTTC
>NA|TRBJ2-2|TRBD1|TRBV7-9
CASSFPGQGDGELFF
TGTGCCAGCAGCTTTCCGGGACAGGGTGACGGGGAGCTGTTTTTT
>NA|TRBJ2-2|NA|TRBV12-3/TRBV12-4
CASSLRLDDTGELFF
TGTGCCAGCAGTTTGCGACTAGACGACACCGGGGAGCTGTTTTTT
>NA|TRBJ1-1|NA|TRBV13
CASSLMAKNTEAFF
TGTGCCAGCAGCTTAATGGCCAAGAACACTGAAGCTTTCTTT
>NA|TRBJ2-7|NA|TRBV6-1
CASSEGYLYEQYF
TGTGCCAGCAGTGAGGGGTACCTCTACGAGCAGTACTTC
>NA|TRBJ2-5|NA|TRBV9
CASSSSGGQQETQYF
TGTGCCAGCAGCTCCAGTGGGGGCCAGCAAGAGACCCAGTACTTC
>NA|TRBJ2-7|NA|TRBV9
CASSARGDSTIYEQYF
TGTGCCAGCAGCGCACGTGGGGATTCAACCATCTACGAGCAGTACTTC
>NA|TRBJ2-1|TRBD2|TRBV7-9
CASRPGGGSSYNEQFF
TGTGCCAGCAGACCCGGCGGCGGGAGCTCCTACAATGAGCAGTTCTTC
>NA|TRBJ2-1|NA|TRBV29-1
CSVEGYRDTEEQFF
TGCAGCGTTGAAGGGTACCGGGACACCGAAGAGCAGTTCTTC
>NA|TRBJ1-1|TRBD1|TRBV19
CASTTPPGTANTEAFF
TGTGCCAGTACCACTCCGCCAGGGACAGCGAACACTGAAGCTTTCTTT
>NA|TRBJ2-1|NA|TRBV27
CASSSSLGGDEQFF
TGTGCCAGCAGCTCCTCCCTAGGGGGTGATGAGCAGTTCTTC
>NA|TRBJ1-5|NA|TRBV30
CAWSAGPSSNQPQHF
TGTGCCTGGAGTGCGGGACCTAGTAGCAATCAGCCCCAGCATTTT
>NA|TRBJ2-1|TRBD1|TRBV19
CASSTGTGSNNEQFF
TGTGCCAGTAGTACTGGGACAGGGTCCAACAATGAGCAGTTCTTC
>NA|TRBJ2-3|TRBD2|TRBV20-1
CSALGLAGSTDTQYF
TGCAGTGCCCTAGGACTAGCGGGATCTACAGATACGCAGTATTTT
>NA|TRBJ1-1|TRBD1|TRBV12-5
CASGRGIGTEAFF
TGTGCTAGTGGCAGGGGGATCGGGACTGAAGCTTTCTTT
>NA|TRBJ2-1|NA|TRBV14
CASSQVLAAAYNEQFF
TGTGCCAGCAGCCAAGTTTTAGCGGCTGCCTACAATGAGCAGTTCTTC
>NA|TRBJ2-5|NA|TRBV7-9
CASSLGAGEETQYF
TGTGCCAGCAGCTTAGGGGCAGGGGAAGAGACCCAGTACTTC
>NA|TRBJ1-5|NA|TRBV5-1
CASSPGNNQPRHF
TGCGCCAGCAGCCCGGGGAACAATCAGCCCCGGCATTTT
>NA|TRBJ2-3|NA|TRBV14
CASSQGGGYRADTQYF
TGTGCCAGCAGCCAAGGTGGCGGATATCGCGCAGATACGCAGTATTTT